Shown below are 11 T cell receptor beta chains from a single sample sequenced in a study of blood T cells in healthy people across ages. Using a J-beta primer mix together with a sample-barcoded 5' primer, a second PCR was run for roughly 7 to 12 cycles. TCRdb recomputed calls from the 5' RACE reads with MiXCR, one row per CDR3 protein. The sample carries 590,000 or so distinct CDR3 sequences, roughly 30% recorded once. The sample was blood. These TCRs come from a woman older than 75 in good health.

As regards this clonotype: One end of the junction does not line up with germline, which may come from a read error. The J gene is TRBJ2-7, the V gene TRBV7-9, with D perhaps TRBD2 (7 bases). The CDR3 is 16 amino acids. CDR1 and CDR2 (germline): SEHNR, FQNEAQ (reference sequence). CDR3: CASSFRLAGAQETQHF. The DNA for the CDR3 is TGTGCCAGCAGCTTCAGACTGGCGGGGGCTCAAGAGACCCAGCACTTC.

The table lists this clonotype with many counts. The rearrangement joins TRBV7-3 to TRBJ2-3, with 15 bases identical to TRBD2. The J segment lost 7 bases and the V segment lost 5 bases, leaving 4 bases of the junction unmatched. Germline lookup yields CDR1 SGHTA and CDR2 FQGTGA. This CDR3 region has 15 residues. DNA of the CDR3: TGTGCCAGCAGCCTGGGACTAGCGGGGGGAAATACGCAGTATTTT. Translated, it gives CASSLGLAGGNTQYF.

At least ten counts were recorded for this clonotype. The rearrangement joins TRBV9 to TRBJ1-4; maybe TRBD1 (5 bases). Germline-derived CDR1 and CDR2 are SGDLS and YYNGEE. V was clipped by 2 bases and J by 0 bases, with 14 bases between them. CDR3 length: 17 residues. The CDR3 DNA sequence: TGTGCCAGCAGCGTCACCGGGGGGGGTGCAACTAATGAAAAACTGTTTTTT. Translated: CASSVTGGGATNEKLFF.

The V gene is TRBV30, the J gene TRBJ1-1; possibly TRBD1 for D (6 bases). This CDR3 has 13 residues. CDR1 and CDR2 from the germline V gene are GTSNPN and SVGIG (reference sequence). The V end was cut by 1 base, the J end by 8 bases, with 14 bases between. The CDR3 nucleotides are TGTGCCTGGAGTGGGGAGGGGGTCTACGAAGCTTTCTTT. Translated: CAWSGEGVYEAFF.

This clonotype was recorded many times. A much larger clone lies one base from this, so it may be a read error. The rearrangement uses TRBV7-9 and TRBJ1-2, with D perhaps matching TRBD1 (5 bases). Germline V gene sequence: CDR1 SEHNR, CDR2 FQNEAQ (reference sequence). The V end lost 1 base, the J end lost 6 bases, and 12 bases lay between the germline ends. The CDR3 spans 14 residues. CDR3 loop: CASSLGGTGHGYTF. The CDR3, as DNA: TGTGCCAGCAGCTTAGGAGGGACTGGTCATGGCTACACCTTC.

CDR3 nucleotide sequence: TGCGCCAGCAGCCAAGAAGGAGGGAATACCTATGGCTACACCTTC. Its translation is CASSQEGGNTYGYTF. The J gene is TRBJ1-2, the V gene TRBV4-1; D is undetermined. Trimming pared 0 bases from V and 4 bases from J, leaving 12 bases between. Germline V gene sequence: CDR1 MGHRA, CDR2 YSYEKL. The CDR3 extends over 15 amino acids.

A word on this clonotype: This may come from a read error, since a much larger clone is one base off. The V call is TRBV30, the J call TRBJ2-7; the match to TRBD1 covers 10 bases. The CDR3 consists of 16 residues. CDR1 and CDR2 (germline): GTSNPN, SVGIG (reference sequence). V shed 0 bases, J shed 3 bases, and the junction held 8 bases outside the gene matches. CDR3 DNA: TGTGCCTGGAGTGTACAGTTGGGACAGGGGATCTACGAGCAGTACTTC. As protein: CAWSVQLGQGIYEQYF. The full variable domain, completed using reference TRBV30 and TRBJ2-7, is SQTIHQWPATLVQPVGSPLSLECTVEGTSNPNLYWYRQAAGRGLQLLFYSVGIGQISSEVPQNLSASRPQDRQFILSSKKLLLSDSGFYLCAWSVQLGQGIYEQYFGPGTRLTVT.

At least ten counts were recorded for this clonotype. V gene TRBV13 combines with J gene TRBJ2-7; 7 positions agree with TRBD1. Per the germline V gene, CDR1 is PRHDT and CDR2 is FYEKMQ (reference sequence). The V gene end was trimmed by 4 bases and the J gene end by 4 bases; junction bases not matched to a gene: 7. This CDR3 contains 14 residues. The CDR3 nucleotides read TGTGCCAGCAGCTCGGGACAGCGTGATTACGAGCAGTACTTC. Translation gives CASSSGQRDYEQYF.

This clonotype has at least ten counts. The chain links TRBV20-1 to TRBJ2-7; no reliable D call. This CDR3 contains 16 residues. CDR1 is DFQATT and CDR2 is SNEGSKA in the germline V gene (reference sequence). V was pared by 1 base and J by 0 bases, with 16 bases between. The CDR3, as DNA: TGCAGTGCTAGAGCCCCTACCCCGGGCCTCTCCTACGAGCAGTACTTC. Protein: CSARAPTPGLSYEQYF.

The chain employs TRBV5-1 and TRBJ2-1, with 10 bases matching TRBD1. In germline, CDR1 is SGHRS, CDR2 YFSETQ. CDR3 length: 16 residues. With V trimmed by 3 bases and J by 3 bases, 6 bases remained unmatched. The CDR3 sequence is CASSSSGTGVYNEQFF. The CDR3 DNA reads as TGCGCCAGCAGCTCGTCCGGGACAGGGGTCTACAATGAGCAGTTCTTC.

This clonotype was recorded many times. The chain has TRBV20-1 and TRBJ1-5, with a possible D match to TRBD1 (5 bases). The CDR3 runs to 17 residues. V was cut by 1 base and J by 2 bases, with 18 bases left in between. CDR1 DFQATT and CDR2 SNEGSKA come from the germline V gene (reference sequence). The chain's CDR3 is CSARAGATGHGNQPQHF. CDR3 DNA sequence: TGCAGTGCTAGAGCCGGAGCCACGGGGCATGGCAATCAGCCCCAGCATTTT.